A single sample is the source of the 5 T cell receptor beta chains below, sequenced in a study of response to subunit inactivated influenza vaccine. TCRdb reprocessed the RT-PCR reads via MiXCR and lists one record per CDR3 protein. The sample lists over 650,000 distinct CDR3 sequences, about 18% seen once, with 11% in the top ten. The sequencing used PBMCs from blood, collected more than 4 days after vaccination. The receptors were sampled from a man aged 45-65 years who received an inactivated influenza vaccine.

V is TRBV20-1 and J is TRBJ1-4; D uncertain. The germline V gene encodes CDR1 DFQATT and CDR2 SNEGSKA (reference sequence). There are 15 residues in the CDR3. V shed 0 bases and J shed 5 bases, with 13 bases lying between them. Here the CDR3 DNA reads TGCAGTGCTAGAGATGGAAGGCGACTGAATGAAAAACTGTTTTTT. Its protein product is CSARDGRRLNEKLFF.

This clonotype has a count of ten or more. The chain is built from TRBV4-3 and TRBJ2-7, with 7 bases aligning to TRBD1. Per germline, CDR1 LGHNA and CDR2 YSLEER. The J segment lost 0 bases and the V segment lost 1 base, leaving 3 bases of the junction unmatched. The CDR3 has 15 residues. The CDR3 sequence is CASSQVWDSSYEQYF. The CDR3 nucleotides are TGCGCCAGCAGCCAAGTTTGGGACAGCTCCTACGAGCAGTACTTC.

The V gene is TRBV28, the J gene TRBJ2-3; D perhaps matches TRBD2 (6 bases). The CDR3 totals 14 residues. Germline assignment: CDR1 MDHEN and CDR2 SYDVKM. V lost 5 bases to trimming and J lost 2 bases, with 11 bases between them. This CDR3 is CASSQLAITDTQYF. In DNA form, the CDR3 reads TGTGCCAGCAGTCAACTAGCTATCACAGATACGCAGTATTTT. The full variable domain, its missing parts supplied by reference TRBV28 and TRBJ2-3, is DVKVTQSSRYLVKRTGEKVFLECVQDMDHENMFWYRQDPGLGLRLIYFSYDVKMKEKGDIPEGYSVSREKKERFSLILESASTNQTSMYLCASSQLAITDTQYFGPGTRLTVL.

This chain connects TRBV11-2 to TRBJ2-2; 9 nucleotides line up with TRBD1. The CDR3 is 16 amino acids. Germline CDR1 SGHAT, CDR2 FQNNGV. Trimming removed 6 bases from V and 3 bases from J; junction bases left unmatched: 8. CDR3 protein: CASRPTGGAYTGELFF. In DNA form, the CDR3 reads TGTGCCAGCAGACCTACAGGGGGCGCTTACACCGGGGAGCTGTTTTTT.

This clonotype was seen only a few times. This rearrangement joins TRBV12-3 or TRBV12-4 to TRBJ1-2; the D gene is possibly TRBD1 (5 bases). Trimming took 6 bases from V and 6 from J, leaving 14 bases between them. CDR3 length: 13 amino acids. The DNA of the CDR3 is TGTGCCAGCAGCTTTCATTCAGGGAATGGCTACACCTTC. Translating it yields CASSFHSGNGYTF.